The entry below gives a single T cell receptor (beta chain) sequence along with its context. The antigen is not known. A junction end diverges from the germline sequence, so it may reflect a read error. There are 16 residues in the CDR3. The germline V gene encodes CDR1 SGHTA and CDR2 FQGNSA. This record comes from a study of cytomegalovirus exposure and HLA in healthy donors. Overall study results and limits: The sole available immune exposure information was CMV serostatus.

60 Vbeta and 13 Jbeta primers were used in PCR. The data were produced by immunoSEQ multiplex PCR, yet TCRdb's version contains in-frame clones alone and is incomplete. The table lists approximately 150,000 clones, 60% to 85% of them singletons. The TCR was taken from a woman in her thirties or forties in good health and CMV-seropositive. This chain links TRBV7-2 with TRBJ2-4; TRBD2 matches 12 bases. Input material: PBMCs. The CDR3 protein is CASRKGLAGGVNSQYF. In nucleotides, the CDR3 is TGTGCCAGCAGGAAGGGGCTAGCGGGGGGGGTCAACAGTCAGTACTTC. Full variable domain (remainder filled in from reference TRBV7-2 and TRBJ2-4): GAGVSQSPSNKVTEKGKDVELRCDPISGHTALYWYRQSLGQGLEFLIYFQGNSAPDKSGLPSDRFSAERTGGSVSTLTIQRTQQEDSAVYLCASRKGLAGGVNSQYFGAGTRLSVL.